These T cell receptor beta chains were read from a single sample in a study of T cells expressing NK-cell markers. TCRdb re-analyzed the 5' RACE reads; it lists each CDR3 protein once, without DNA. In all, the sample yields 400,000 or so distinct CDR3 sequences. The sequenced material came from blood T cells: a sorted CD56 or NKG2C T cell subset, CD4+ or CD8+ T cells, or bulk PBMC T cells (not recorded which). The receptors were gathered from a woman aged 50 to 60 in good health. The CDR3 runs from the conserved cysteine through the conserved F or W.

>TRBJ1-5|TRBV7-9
CASSLRGGDQPQHF
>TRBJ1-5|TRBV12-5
CASGTGQGENQPQHF
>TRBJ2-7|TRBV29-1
CSVPGQGPLSYEQYF
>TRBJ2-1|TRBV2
CASSLGAVSSYNEQFF
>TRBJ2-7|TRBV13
CASSFTGDSSYEQYF
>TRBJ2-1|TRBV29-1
CSVEGASGRLNEQFF
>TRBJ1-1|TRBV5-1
CASSLGAGQGRLNTEAFF
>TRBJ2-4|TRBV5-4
CASSTYPGGAGTAKNIQYF
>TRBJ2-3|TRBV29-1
CSVDGHINTDTQYF
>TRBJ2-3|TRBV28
CASSLMASGERYNTDTQYF
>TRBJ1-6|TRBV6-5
CASRLTDKNNSPLHF
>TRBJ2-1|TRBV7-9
CASSSGTPFYNEQFF
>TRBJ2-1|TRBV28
CASSPNGTPNEQFF
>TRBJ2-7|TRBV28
CASGTPGLAHYEQYF
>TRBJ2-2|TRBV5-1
CASSPQQGPGELFF
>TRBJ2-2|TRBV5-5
CASSLVGGMAGELFF
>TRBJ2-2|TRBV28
CASSHPPVRSGVTNTGELFF
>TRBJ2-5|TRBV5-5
CASSPGQMETQYF
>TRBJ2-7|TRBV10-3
CAIGVASDNEQYF
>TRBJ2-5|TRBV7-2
CASSLTSGSSETQYF
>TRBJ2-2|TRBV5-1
CASSLGGENTGELFF
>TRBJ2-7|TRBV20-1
CSARALLDEAGVRSGEQYF
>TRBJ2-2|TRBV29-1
CSVPGQGRAGELFF
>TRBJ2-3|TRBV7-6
CASSLAKQFGTDTQYF
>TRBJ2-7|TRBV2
CASSPDAGAYEQYF
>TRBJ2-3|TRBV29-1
CSVKKSGGSTDTQYF
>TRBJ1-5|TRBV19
CASSIRTGPQPQHF
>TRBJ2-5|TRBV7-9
CASRQDSNKETQYF
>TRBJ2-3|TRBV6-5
CASRQSSSTDTQYF
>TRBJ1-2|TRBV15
CATSRDRVDYGYTF
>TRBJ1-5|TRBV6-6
CASTPVGQPQHF
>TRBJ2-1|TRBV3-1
CASSTPGQGRGNEQFF
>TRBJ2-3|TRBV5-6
CASSLDASGRTDTQYF
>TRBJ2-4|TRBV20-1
CSARDRGSQTKNIQYF
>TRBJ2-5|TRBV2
CASSDVKKEQETQYF
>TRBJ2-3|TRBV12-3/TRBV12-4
CASISGRGEDTQYF
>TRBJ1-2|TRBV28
CASSLLSTRGYTF
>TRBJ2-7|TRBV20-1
CSARPTSGSSYEQYF
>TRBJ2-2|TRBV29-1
CSVGEDITGELFF
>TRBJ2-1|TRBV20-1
CSASALGGSYEQFF
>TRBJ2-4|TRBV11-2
CASSLQGQGAKNIQYF